This T cell receptor (beta chain) was identified during a study of T-cell memory formation after mild COVID-19. Findings and caveats of the study: Among clones peaking at day 37 in the second wave, SARS-CoV-2 specificity remained unconfirmed. Some clones that responded turned up in pre-infection memory, which suggests that cross-reactive memory joined in.

This clonotype has a handful of counts. The antigen is not known. V lost 3 bases and J lost 0, with 8 bases in between. This CDR3 region has 15 residues. TCRdb reprocessed the 5' RACE reads via MiXCR and lists one record per CDR3 protein. The data hold fewer than 110,000 distinct CDR3 sequences, with approximately 15% observed a single time. This clonotype originated in a man aged 18 to 30 who had mild COVID-19 (a few samples of this study predate the infection). Cell type and time point are not known. The specimen sequenced was PBMCs or a T cell subset sorted from them (not recorded which). The rearrangement links TRBV12-3 or TRBV12-4 to TRBJ1-4, with a tentative D call TRBD1 (5 bases). The CDR3 region has the DNA TGTGCCAGCAGTTTCACAGGTGCAACTAATGAAAAACTGTTTTTT. It translates to CASSFTGATNEKLFF.